These 13 T cell receptor beta chains were sequenced from one sample in a study of blood T cell repertoires in COVID-19. Using immunoSEQ multiplex PCR, the repertoire was profiled, and TCRdb retains in-frame clones only, with some absent. The table records 150,000 to 200,000 clones, roughly 76% of them present only once. The sequenced material came from peripheral blood. The receptors derive from a woman aged 50 to 60 with active or convalescent COVID-19.

This rearrangement joins TRBV7-3 to TRBJ2-2, with TRBD1 matching 9 bases. V lost 5 bases to trimming and J lost 6 bases; unmatched junction nucleotides: 4. Germline CDR1 SGHTA, CDR2 FQGTGA. This CDR3 has 14 amino acids. In DNA form, the CDR3 reads TGTGCCAGCAGCGTGGACAGGGGTCCCGGGGAGCTGTTTTTT. This sequence encodes CASSVDRGPGELFF.

The genes are TRBV5-4 and TRBJ2-3; TRBD2 matches 13 bases. The CDR3 length is 17 residues. V lost 4 bases and J lost 0; bases outside the gene matches: 5. CDR1 SGHNT and CDR2 YYREEE come from the germline V gene (reference sequence). The CDR3 DNA reads TGTGCCAGCAGCCCGGGACTAGCGGGGCCAAGCACAGATACGCAGTATTTT. Translating it yields CASSPGLAGPSTDTQYF.

The CDR3 loop is CASSYFQGTEQFF. The DNA for the CDR3 is TGTGCCAGCAGTTACTTTCAGGGGACTGAGCAGTTCTTC. The V call is TRBV6-2 or TRBV6-3, the J call TRBJ2-1; a weak D match, TRBD1 (6 bases). Looked up from germline, CDR1 is MNHEY and CDR2 is SVGEGT. This CDR3 is built from 13 residues. V lost 1 base and J lost 9, with 10 bases in between.

This sequence joins TRBV7-6 and TRBJ2-3; 7 bases line up with TRBD2. Germline V gene lookup returns CDR1 SGHVS and CDR2 FNYEAQ. The CDR3 is 16 residues long. V was pared by 7 bases and J by 2 bases, with 12 bases of the junction left unmatched. CDR3 coding DNA: TGTGCCAGCAACCCGGCTAGCGGTAGTACCACAGATACGCAGTATTTT. It encodes CASNPASGSTTDTQYF.

The V call is TRBV7-8, the J call TRBJ2-5; D possibly corresponds to TRBD1 (6 bases). V lost 0 bases and J lost 4, with 12 bases in between. The CDR3 has 15 amino acids. Germline CDR1 and CDR2: SGHVS and FQNEAQ. For the CDR3, the DNA is TGTGCCAGCAGCTTAGCGTCGGGACACGGAGAGACCCAGTACTTC. It yields the protein CASSLASGHGETQYF. The full variable domain, with the rest looked up from reference TRBV7-8 and TRBJ2-5, is GAGVSQSPRYKVAKRGQDVALRCDPISGHVSLFWYQQALGQGPEFLTYFQNEAQLDKSGLPSDRFFAERPEGSVSTLKIQRTQQEDSAVYLCASSLASGHGETQYFGPGTRLLVL.

This sequence joins TRBV27 and TRBJ2-5, with TRBD1 matching over 8 bases. J lost 4 bases, V lost 2 bases, and 3 bases had no gene match. This CDR3 spans 14 amino acids. Germline CDR1 MNHEY, CDR2 SMNVEV (reference sequence). CDR3 protein: CASSLLGQGETQYF. The CDR3 region has the DNA TGTGCCAGCAGTTTACTAGGACAGGGAGAGACCCAGTACTTC.

The V gene is TRBV5-6, the J gene TRBJ2-2; D might be TRBD1 (5 bases). The CDR3 has 15 amino acids. Trimming took off 2 bases at V and 7 bases at J, with 15 bases between the two ends. CDR1 SGHDT and CDR2 YYEEEE come from the germline V gene. CDR3 bases: TGTGCCAGCAGCTTATACTCAGGGATTGGCGGGGAGCTGTTTTTT. Its translation: CASSLYSGIGGELFF. The full variable domain, its missing parts supplied by reference TRBV5-6 and TRBJ2-2, is DAGVTQSPTHLIKTRGQQVTLRCSPKSGHDTVSWYQQALGQGPQFIFQYYEEEERQRGNFPDRFSGHQFPNYSSELNVNALLLGDSALYLCASSLYSGIGGELFFGEGSRLTVL.

A single count supports this clone. The rearrangement links TRBV27 to TRBJ1-2; 8 nucleotides line up with TRBD1. Germline CDR1 reads MNHEY; CDR2 reads SMNVEV (reference sequence). The CDR3 is 15 residues long. V lost 5 bases, J lost 5 bases, and 10 bases stayed unmatched. The CDR3 DNA follows: TGTGCCAGCAGTCGTCAGGGGGCTTTAGCTTATGGCTACACCTTC. This translates into CASSRQGALAYGYTF.

This sequence joins TRBV11-2 and TRBJ2-2; a possible D gene is TRBD1 (5 bases). Per the germline V gene, CDR1 is SGHAT and CDR2 is FQNNGV. This CDR3 spans 17 amino acids. V was trimmed by 1 base and J by 1 base, leaving 13 bases between them. The CDR3 sequence: CASSLGASRVNTGELFF. The CDR3 DNA sequence: TGTGCCAGCAGCTTAGGGGCGAGCAGGGTGAACACCGGGGAGCTGTTTTTT.

The chain has TRBV7-8 and TRBJ1-3; TRBD1 matches at 8 bases. J was trimmed by 0 bases and V by 7 bases; bases with no gene match: 14. CDR1 and CDR2 from the germline V gene are SGHVS and FQNEAQ. This CDR3 is 18 amino acids long. As DNA, the CDR3 is TGTGCCAGCACCTCGAACTCGGGACAGGCGATCTCTGGAAACACCATATATTTT. Translated: CASTSNSGQAISGNTIYF.

V gene TRBV6-2 or TRBV6-3 combines with J gene TRBJ2-1; D possibly corresponds to TRBD2 (5 bases). The germline V gene encodes CDR1 MNHEY and CDR2 SVGEGT. The length of the CDR3 is 14 residues. Trimming left V 1 base short and J 10 bases short, with 14 bases between. The CDR3 sequence is CASSYFVSSGEQFF. CDR3 nucleotides: TGTGCCAGCAGTTACTTTGTATCAAGCGGAGAGCAGTTCTTC.

The chain uses TRBV7-2 and TRBJ1-2, with D perhaps matching TRBD1 (5 bases). CDR1 and CDR2 from the germline V gene are SGHTA and FQGNSA. This CDR3 comprises 15 residues. V gave up 5 bases and J gave up 2 bases, with 15 bases separating them. The chain's CDR3 is CASSPLGGVNYGYTF. The CDR3 nucleotides read TGTGCCAGCAGCCCCCTGGGGGGGGTAAACTATGGCTACACCTTC.

This chain links TRBV9 with TRBJ1-4; 11 nucleotides agree with TRBD1. J was trimmed by 1 base and V by 5 bases; bases with no gene match: 10. CDR1 and CDR2 from the germline V gene are SGDLS and YYNGEE. The CDR3 runs to 18 residues. In nucleotides, the CDR3 is TGTGCCAGCAGTAAAGGACAGGGGGCGTTCGGAACTAATGAAAAACTGTTTTTT. Translation gives CASSKGQGAFGTNEKLFF.